These T cell receptor beta chains were read from a single sample in a study of blood T cell repertoires in COVID-19. The repertoire was sequenced with immunoSEQ multiplex PCR; TCRdb's copy has only in-frame clones and lacks some. The sample consists of 300,000 to 400,000 clones, about nine tenths of them appearing once. The sequenced sample consisted of peripheral blood. The origin of the receptors is a woman aged 25 to 39 with COVID-19, enrolled during active disease. CDR3s include the opening cysteine and the closing phenylalanine or tryptophan. The D gene is left open where the match is weak. Clone size is shown for a subset of rows, as once, few, many or a class of expanded clone.

v_gene: TRBV5-4
abundance: .
d_gene: TRBD2
j_gene: TRBJ2-1
CDR3aa: CASSRDYRSYNEQFF
CDR3nt: TGTGCCAGCAGCCGGGACTACCGCTCCTACAATGAGCAGTTCTTC

v_gene: TRBV19
abundance: once
d_gene: TRBD1
j_gene: TRBJ1-1
CDR3aa: CASSSYMLGGYTEAFF
CDR3nt: TGTGCCAGTAGTTCCTATATGTTAGGGGGCTACACTGAAGCTTTCTTT

v_gene: TRBV12-3/TRBV12-4
abundance: .
d_gene: .
j_gene: TRBJ1-2
CDR3aa: CASFTGTRGYTF
CDR3nt: TGTGCCAGCTTCACAGGGACTAGGGGCTACACCTTC

v_gene: TRBV27
abundance: .
d_gene: TRBD1
j_gene: TRBJ2-7
CDR3aa: CASSHGQGRHEQYF
CDR3nt: TGTGCCAGCAGTCATGGACAGGGAAGGCACGAGCAGTACTTC

v_gene: TRBV3-1/TRBV3-2
abundance: .
d_gene: TRBD1
j_gene: TRBJ2-7
CDR3aa: CASSFTGQSSYEQYF
CDR3nt: TGTGCCAGCAGCTTCACGGGACAGTCCTCCTACGAGCAGTACTTC

v_gene: TRBV28
abundance: .
d_gene: .
j_gene: TRBJ2-1
CDR3aa: CASSPHGLPSYNEQFF
CDR3nt: TGTGCCAGCAGTCCACACGGACTACCCTCCTACAATGAGCAGTTCTTC

v_gene: TRBV21-1
abundance: .
d_gene: .
j_gene: TRBJ1-5
CDR3aa: CASIPPRDREKPQHF
CDR3nt: TGTGCCAGCATTCCCCCCCGGGACAGGGAAAAGCCCCAGCATTTT

v_gene: TRBV5-1
abundance: once
d_gene: TRBD2
j_gene: TRBJ2-7
CDR3aa: CASSPGTSFYEQYF
CDR3nt: TGCGCCAGCAGCCCCGGGACTAGCTTCTACGAGCAGTACTTC

v_gene: TRBV5-4
abundance: .
d_gene: TRBD2
j_gene: TRBJ2-7
CDR3aa: CASSDRGVDPYEQYF
CDR3nt: TGTGCCAGCAGCGACCGGGGGGTAGACCCCTACGAGCAGTACTTC

v_gene: TRBV14
abundance: .
d_gene: .
j_gene: TRBJ2-3
CDR3aa: CASSRWGLAGTDTQYF
CDR3nt: TGTGCCAGCAGCCGCTGGGGGCTAGCAGGCACAGATACGCAGTATTTT

v_gene: TRBV5-1
abundance: once
d_gene: TRBD2
j_gene: TRBJ2-1
CDR3aa: CASSPGQGLAGVFPFF
CDR3nt: TGCGCCAGCAGCCCGGGACAGGGACTAGCGGGAGTTTTTCCGTTCTTC

v_gene: TRBV7-9
abundance: .
d_gene: .
j_gene: TRBJ1-4
CDR3aa: CASSLVGSPATNEKLFF
CDR3nt: TGTGCCAGCAGCTTAGTTGGTAGCCCTGCAACTAATGAAAAACTGTTTTTT

v_gene: TRBV2
abundance: .
d_gene: .
j_gene: TRBJ2-7
CDR3aa: CASSVVASSNEQYF
CDR3nt: TGTGCCAGCAGTGTAGTCGCGTCTAGCAACGAGCAGTACTTC

v_gene: TRBV7-8
abundance: .
d_gene: TRBD1
j_gene: TRBJ1-5
CDR3aa: CASSLRNLGQGGNQPQHF
CDR3nt: TGTGCCAGCAGCTTAAGAAATTTGGGACAGGGGGGGAATCAGCCCCAGCATTTT

v_gene: TRBV5-6
abundance: .
d_gene: .
j_gene: TRBJ1-3
CDR3aa: CASSSLGLSGNTIYF
CDR3nt: TGTGCCAGCAGTTCGCTAGGCCTCTCTGGAAACACCATATATTTT

v_gene: TRBV7-9
abundance: .
d_gene: .
j_gene: TRBJ2-1
CDR3aa: CASSLIRLGFNEQFF
CDR3nt: TGTGCCAGCAGCTTAATAAGACTAGGATTCAATGAGCAGTTCTTC

v_gene: TRBV5-1
abundance: .
d_gene: .
j_gene: TRBJ2-1
CDR3aa: CASSLESDSYNEQFF
CDR3nt: TGCGCCAGCAGCTTGGAATCAGACTCCTACAATGAGCAGTTCTTC

v_gene: TRBV6-5
abundance: .
d_gene: TRBD1
j_gene: TRBJ1-1
CDR3aa: CASSRQGAIEAFF
CDR3nt: TGTGCCAGCAGCCGACAGGGGGCAATTGAAGCTTTCTTT

v_gene: TRBV11-3
abundance: .
d_gene: .
j_gene: TRBJ2-5
CDR3aa: CASSFGVGETQYF
CDR3nt: TGTGCCAGCAGCTTCGGGGTGGGGGAGACCCAGTACTTC

v_gene: TRBV6-4
abundance: .
d_gene: TRBD1
j_gene: TRBJ2-1
CDR3aa: CASSPRGLASLSSYNEQFF
CDR3nt: TGTGCCAGCAGCCCCAGGGGGTTAGCTAGCCTGAGCTCCTACAATGAGCAGTTCTTC

v_gene: TRBV10-2
abundance: once
d_gene: TRBD1
j_gene: TRBJ2-7
CDR3aa: CASSESTGVEQYF
CDR3nt: TGCGCCAGCAGTGAATCGACAGGGGTCGAGCAGTACTTC

v_gene: TRBV10-1
abundance: .
d_gene: .
j_gene: TRBJ2-1
CDR3aa: CASSESGDVNEQFF
CDR3nt: TGCGCCAGCAGTGAGTCCGGGGATGTCAATGAGCAGTTCTTC

v_gene: TRBV28
abundance: once
d_gene: .
j_gene: TRBJ2-5
CDR3aa: CASSLPTGETQYF
CDR3nt: TGTGCCAGCAGTTTGCCTACCGGGGAGACCCAGTACTTC

v_gene: TRBV9
abundance: once
d_gene: TRBD2
j_gene: TRBJ2-2
CDR3aa: CASSVSPGTMTGELFF
CDR3nt: TGTGCCAGCAGCGTAAGCCCCGGGACTATGACCGGGGAGCTGTTTTTT

v_gene: TRBV6-5
abundance: .
d_gene: .
j_gene: TRBJ1-1
CDR3aa: CASSRGGGVNTEAFF
CDR3nt: TGTGCCAGCAGTAGGGGAGGGGGGGTGAACACTGAAGCTTTCTTT

v_gene: TRBV5-1
abundance: .
d_gene: TRBD1
j_gene: TRBJ1-2
CDR3aa: CASSWGQGAYGYTF
CDR3nt: TGCGCCAGCAGCTGGGGGCAGGGGGCGTATGGCTACACCTTC

v_gene: TRBV3-1/TRBV3-2
abundance: .
d_gene: TRBD1
j_gene: TRBJ2-7
CDR3aa: CASSHDRAPSYEQYF
CDR3nt: TGTGCCAGCAGCCACGACAGGGCTCCTTCCTACGAGCAGTACTTC

v_gene: TRBV19
abundance: .
d_gene: .
j_gene: TRBJ1-2
CDR3aa: CASSTRGSEDGYTF
CDR3nt: TGTGCCAGTAGTACGAGGGGGTCAGAAGATGGCTACACCTTC

v_gene: TRBV19
abundance: once
d_gene: TRBD2
j_gene: TRBJ2-2
CDR3aa: CASSAGLAGGLDTGELFF
CDR3nt: TGTGCCAGTAGTGCCGGACTAGCGGGAGGGTTGGACACCGGGGAGCTGTTTTTT

v_gene: TRBV21-1
abundance: .
d_gene: .
j_gene: TRBJ1-4
CDR3aa: CASSKGGQGDEKLFF
CDR3nt: TGTGCCAGCAGCAAAGGGGGACAGGGCGATGAAAAACTGTTTTTT

v_gene: TRBV6-5
abundance: few
d_gene: TRBD1
j_gene: TRBJ2-2
CDR3aa: CASRAGTGVTGELFF
CDR3nt: TGTGCCAGCAGGGCCGGGACAGGGGTCACCGGGGAGCTGTTTTTT

v_gene: TRBV27
abundance: .
d_gene: TRBD1
j_gene: TRBJ1-5
CDR3aa: CASSSRGTGNQPQHF
CDR3nt: TGTGCCAGCAGTTCGCGTGGGACAGGTAATCAGCCCCAGCATTTT